The 29 T cell receptor beta chains presented below share a single source sample, sequenced in a study of pediatric ulcerative colitis (dated by TCRdb to about 2019). The library was made by the immunoSEQ multiplex PCR assay. Entries here come from immuneACCESS through TCRdb and include only in-frame sequences with V and J called. Some clones fail to appear in such tables; in the studies checked, an unresolved V gene covers under half of the shortfall, and the cause of the remainder is unknown. The sample profile shows roughly 38,000 clones; over 65% of them were found once. 20% to 25% of the sample rests with the top ten. Sequencing was done on a sample of blood. Receptors originate from a girl aged 5 to 17 with moderate ulcerative colitis.

The chain employs TRBV5-4 and TRBJ2-2; D call uncertain. Trimming removed 5 bases at V and 1 base at J, with 12 bases between. Germline V gene sequence: CDR1 SGHNT, CDR2 YYREEE (reference sequence). The CDR3 totals 15 residues. The CDR3 reads CASSSNGMNTGELFF. DNA for the CDR3: TGTGCCAGCAGTTCGAACGGTATGAACACCGGGGAGCTGTTTTTT.

This clone was detected once. This sequence joins TRBV5-3 and TRBJ1-2, with TRBD1 identical over 8 bases. TRBV5-3 is designated an ORF whose function remains uncertain. Unmatched junction bases numbered 18, after V lost 4 bases and J lost 4 bases. The CDR3 is 18 amino acids. Here the CDR3 reads CARSLPVVDRGYSYGYTF. The CDR3, as DNA: TGTGCCAGAAGCCTTCCTGTCGTCGACAGGGGTTATAGCTATGGCTACACCTTC.

The chain uses TRBV4-1 and TRBJ2-3; TRBD1 might be the D (7 bases). There are 15 residues in the CDR3. V shed 4 bases and J shed 1 base, with 12 bases lying between them. Germline V gives CDR1 MGHRA, CDR2 YSYEKL. The CDR3 protein is CASSPGRGGTDTQYF. Written as DNA, the CDR3 is TGCGCCAGCAGCCCAGGCAGGGGGGGCACAGATACGCAGTATTTT.

V gene TRBV5-1 combines with J gene TRBJ2-5; tentative D call: TRBD1 (5 bases). CDR1 is SGHRS, CDR2 YFSETQ, per germline. This CDR3 comprises 12 residues. V lost 3 bases and J 7 bases, leaving 10 bases between the germline ends. The CDR3 is CASSSQQGTQYF. The CDR3 region has the DNA TGCGCCAGCAGCTCCCAGCAGGGGACCCAGTACTTC.

The chain carries TRBV13 and TRBJ2-1; D ambiguous. V was cut by 3 bases and J by 7 bases, with 4 bases left in between. The CDR3 has 11 amino acids. CDR1 is PRHDT, CDR2 FYEKMQ, per germline (reference sequence). The CDR3: CASSLGNEQFF. The CDR3 DNA is TGTGCCAGCAGCTTGGGTAATGAGCAGTTCTTC.

The chain is built from TRBV6-5 and TRBJ2-7; D unresolved. Looked up from germline, CDR1 is MNHEY and CDR2 is SVGAGI. The length of the CDR3 is 13 residues. V was clipped by 4 bases and J by 5 bases, with 12 bases between them. CDR3 loop: CASSSKVANEQYF. The CDR3 region has the DNA TGTGCCAGCAGTTCCAAGGTAGCCAACGAGCAGTACTTC.

The V and J genes are TRBV4-2 and TRBJ2-3; D is unresolved. Germline V gene data show CDR1 as LGHNA and CDR2 as YNFKEQ. The CDR3 has 12 amino acids. V dropped 4 bases and J dropped 2 bases, with 4 bases sitting between them. The CDR3 is CASSPPTDTQYF. The CDR3 nucleotides are TGTGCCAGCAGCCCCCCCACAGATACGCAGTATTTT.

The gene calls are TRBV6-5 and TRBJ1-5; no clear D gene. Germline V lookup: CDR1 MNHEY, CDR2 SVGAGI. V was cut by 7 bases and J by 0 bases, with 10 bases left in between. CDR3 size: 14 residues. CDR3 nucleotides: TGTGCCAGCAACCCAGGTCCTAGCAATCAGCCCCAGCATTTT. Encoded protein: CASNPGPSNQPQHF.

This clone occurred once. The V call is TRBV27, the J call TRBJ1-2; D unresolved. The ends were cut back, 6 bases at V and 4 bases at J, with 18 bases in the middle. Germline CDR1 is MNHEY and CDR2 is SMNVEV (reference sequence). The CDR3 covers 15 residues. CDR3 protein: CASRPLVEGPYGYTF. The CDR3 bases are TGTGCCAGCAGACCTCTAGTGGAGGGTCCCTATGGCTACACCTTC.

The CDR3 loop is CASSQDVRGAQPQHF. The DNA for the CDR3 is TGCGCCAGCAGCCAAGATGTGAGGGGAGCTCAGCCCCAGCATTTT. This chain connects TRBV4-1 to TRBJ1-5, with a weak D call TRBD1 (5 bases). The CDR3 runs 15 residues. Germline V gene data show CDR1 as MGHRA and CDR2 as YSYEKL. The V end was cut by 0 bases, the J end by 6 bases, with 12 bases between.

This clone was counted a single time. The chain carries TRBV18 and TRBJ2-2, with TRBD2 identical over 10 bases. V was clipped by 5 bases and J by 6 bases; unmatched bases: 6. The CDR3 totals 15 residues. CDR1 is KGHSH, CDR2 LQKENI, per germline. The CDR3 protein is CASSSGLAKAGELFF. The CDR3 DNA reads TGTGCCAGCTCATCGGGACTAGCGAAGGCCGGGGAGCTGTTTTTT. Based on the CDR3 plus reference TRBV18 and TRBJ2-2, the full variable domain is NAGVMQNPRHLVRRRGQEARLRCSPMKGHSHVYWYRQLPEEGLKFMVYLQKENIIDESGMPKERFSAEFPKEGPSILRIQQVVRGDSAAYFCASSSGLAKAGELFFGEGSRLTVL.

This rearrangement joins TRBV27 to TRBJ2-1, with 7 positions matching TRBD2. After removal of 4 bases from V and 3 bases from J, the junction contained 3 bases not matched to a gene. CDR1 is MNHEY, CDR2 SMNVEV, per germline (reference sequence). The CDR3 runs to 14 residues. CDR3 residues: CASSWGDYYNEQFF. The CDR3, as DNA: TGTGCCAGCAGTTGGGGGGACTACTACAATGAGCAGTTCTTC.

The chain couples TRBV19 to TRBJ2-3; TRBD2 matches at 8 bases. There are 15 residues in the CDR3. Unmatched junction bases numbered 6, after V lost 5 bases and J lost 2 bases. Germline V lookup: CDR1 LNHDA, CDR2 SQIVND (reference sequence). The CDR3 sequence: CASSFSGMFTDTQYF. The CDR3, as DNA: TGTGCCAGTAGTTTTAGCGGGATGTTCACAGATACGCAGTATTTT.

The chain uses TRBV28 and TRBJ1-1; 8 nucleotides agree with TRBD1. The CDR3 is made up of 15 amino acids. Germline V CDR1 and CDR2: MDHEN, SYDVKM. V shed 3 bases and J 4 bases; nucleotides not matched to a gene: 7. The CDR3 sequence is CASSFRTGFGTEAFF. The CDR3 region has the DNA TGTGCCAGCAGTTTCCGGACAGGGTTCGGCACTGAAGCTTTCTTT.

This sequence joins TRBV11-2 and TRBJ2-1; 9 nucleotides match TRBD2. The CDR3 covers 17 residues. V lost 4 bases and J lost 6; bases outside the gene matches: 13. The V gene's germline CDR1 is SGHAT and CDR2 FQNNGV. The CDR3 nucleotides read TGTGCCAGCAGCTCCCGCGGGGGGGCCAATTCCGGCAATGAGCAGTTCTTC. Translating it yields CASSSRGGANSGNEQFF.

The rearrangement links TRBV6-1 to TRBJ1-1; possible D gene TRBD1, 5 bases. The V end was cut by 8 bases, the J end by 0 bases, with 10 bases between. The germline V gene has CDR1 MNHNS and CDR2 SASEGT. This CDR3 comprises 13 residues. DNA for the CDR3: TGTGCCAGCTTGGGACTGCTGAACACTGAAGCTTTCTTT. It codes for CASLGLLNTEAFF.

DNA of the CDR3: TGTGCCAGCAGCCCCAGAGAGGGGACTGAAGCTTTCTTT. Residues: CASSPREGTEAFF. The gene calls are TRBV6-1 and TRBJ1-1; a weak D match, TRBD1 (5 bases). Trimming shortened V by 6 bases and J by 5 bases, and 13 bases separated the two germline ends. The germline CDR1 and CDR2 sequences are MNHNS and SASEGT. The CDR3 spans 13 residues.

The chain employs TRBV28 and TRBJ2-7, with 8 bases identical to TRBD1. This CDR3 spans 14 amino acids. Looked up from germline, CDR1 is MDHEN and CDR2 is SYDVKM. V trimming: 2 bases; J trimming: 5 bases; junction bases outside the gene matches: 5. CDR3 sequence: CASSLVDRAHEQYF. As DNA, the CDR3 is TGTGCCAGCAGTTTAGTGGACAGGGCCCACGAGCAGTACTTC.

The chain links TRBV19 to TRBJ2-5; D perhaps matches TRBD1 (5 bases). There are 14 residues in the CDR3. V gave up 1 base and J gave up 5 bases, with 11 bases separating them. The germline V gene has CDR1 LNHDA and CDR2 SQIVND (reference sequence). CDR3 sequence: CASSIVAYRETQYF. The CDR3 coding sequence is TGTGCCAGTAGTATAGTGGCTTACAGGGAGACCCAGTACTTC.

By sample fraction, this clone is medium-sized. This chain links TRBV30 with TRBJ1-2; 11 bases agree with TRBD1. Per germline, CDR1 GTSNPN and CDR2 SVGIG (reference sequence). This CDR3 is 15 amino acids long. V trimming: 1 base; J trimming: 4 bases; junction bases outside the gene matches: 5. DNA for the CDR3: TGTGCCTGGAGTGGAGGACAGGGGGCAAGCTATGGCTACACCTTC. Residues: CAWSGGQGASYGYTF.

The chain recombines TRBV5-1 with TRBJ2-5, with D uncertain. This CDR3 contains 14 residues. Germline V gene data show CDR1 as SGHRS and CDR2 as YFSETQ. V gave up 0 bases and J gave up 1 base, with 7 bases separating them. CDR3 in amino acids: CASSLEVGQETQYF. CDR3 sequence (DNA): TGCGCCAGCAGCTTGGAGGTCGGCCAAGAGACCCAGTACTTC.

The V gene is TRBV10-3, the J gene TRBJ2-2; D is unclear. Between the trimmed V and J ends, which lost 9 bases and 3 bases, there was a span of 5 bases. The CDR3 covers 11 residues. Germline CDR1 ENHRY, CDR2 SYGVKD. The CDR3 reads CAISHTGELFF. The CDR3 region has the DNA TGTGCCATAAGTCACACCGGGGAGCTGTTTTTT.

The rearrangement joins TRBV9 to TRBJ1-2; D not resolved. Looked up from germline, CDR1 is SGDLS and CDR2 is YYNGEE. V lost 4 bases and J lost 7, with 11 bases in between. The CDR3 extends over 12 amino acids. The CDR3 sequence: CASSPRFGGYTF. The DNA of the CDR3 is TGTGCCAGCAGCCCCAGATTTGGTGGCTACACCTTC.

The DNA of the CDR3 is TGTGCCAGCAGACCAACATTGGACAGCACCTACGAGCAGTACTTC. Its translation: CASRPTLDSTYEQYF. The genes are TRBV7-9 and TRBJ2-7, with D possibly TRBD1 on 6 matching bases. Trimming shortened V by 6 bases and J by 2 bases, and 17 bases separated the two germline ends. This CDR3 spans 15 amino acids. Germline CDR1 is SEHNR and CDR2 is FQNEAQ (reference sequence).

The rearrangement links TRBV7-9 to TRBJ2-3, with TRBD2 matching 9 bases. The CDR3 runs to 17 residues. Losses at the gene ends were 5 bases for V and 0 bases for J; bases not matched to a gene: 9. Germline V lookup: CDR1 SEHNR, CDR2 FQNEAQ (reference sequence). This chain's CDR3 is CASSPRGLAVSTDTQYF. As DNA, the CDR3 is TGTGCCAGCAGCCCGAGGGGACTAGCAGTTAGCACAGATACGCAGTATTTT.

The count of this clone is one. The CDR3 DNA follows: TGTGCCAGCAGCCCCGGGACTCCGGTACGGCACGAGCAGTACTTC. It encodes CASSPGTPVRHEQYF. This chain joins TRBV5-4 and TRBJ2-7, with D perhaps TRBD2 (6 bases). The V gene lost 4 bases and the J gene lost 5 bases, with 19 bases spanning the gap. Germline lookup yields CDR1 SGHNT and CDR2 YYREEE (reference sequence). There are 15 residues in the CDR3.

V gene TRBV5-1 combines with J gene TRBJ2-7, with D maybe TRBD2 (6 bases). Germline CDR1 reads SGHRS; CDR2 reads YFSETQ. The CDR3 spans 14 residues. The V and J ends lost 4 bases and 3 bases respectively, with 14 bases between them. Here the CDR3 DNA reads TGCGCCAGCAGCCGGGAGATAGGCAGCTACGAGCAGTACTTC. It specifies CASSREIGSYEQYF. The whole variable domain, filled in from reference TRBV5-1 and TRBJ2-7, reads KAGVTQTPRYLIKTRGQQVTLSCSPISGHRSVSWYQQTPGQGLQFLFEYFSETQRNKGNFPGRFSGRQFSNSRSEMNVSTLELGDSALYLCASSREIGSYEQYFGPGTRLTVT.

This chain connects TRBV18 to TRBJ2-5; unclear D gene. There are 13 residues in the CDR3. Germline V gene lookup returns CDR1 KGHSH and CDR2 LQKENI. The V gene lost 3 bases and the J gene lost 3 bases, with 8 bases spanning the gap. In DNA, the CDR3 is TGTGCCAGCTCACCCCTAAAGAAAGAGACCCAGTACTTC. This encodes CASSPLKKETQYF.

The rearrangement links TRBV7-2 to TRBJ2-7; a possible D gene is TRBD1 (6 bases). Germline V gene lookup returns CDR1 SGHTA and CDR2 FQGNSA. V was trimmed by 5 bases and J by 6 bases, leaving 11 bases between them. CDR3 length equals 12 residues. CDR3 coding DNA: TGTGCCAGCAGCAAAACAGGGTTCGAGCAGTACTTC. Its translation: CASSKTGFEQYF. Full variable domain (rest looked up from reference TRBV7-2 and TRBJ2-7): GAGVSQSPSNKVTEKGKDVELRCDPISGHTALYWYRQSLGQGLEFLIYFQGNSAPDKSGLPSDRFSAERTGGSVSTLTIQRTQQEDSAVYLCASSKTGFEQYFGPGTRLTVT.